The 4 T cell receptor beta chains in this list originate from one sample, sequenced in a study of T cells after posttransplantation cyclophosphamide. Produced via immunoSEQ multiplex PCR; TCRdb's table is partial and in-frame only. This sample has 2,500 or so clones, each found more than once. A marrow graft followed busulfan-fludarabine conditioning, with cyclophosphamide on days +3 and +4. Specimen: PBMCs, collected 32 days after allogeneic stem cell transplant with posttransplant cyclophosphamide. These receptors came from a female patient between 50 and 60 years old who received an allogeneic stem cell transplant from a related donor, was CMV-positive, and had no GVHD. These T cells may partly come from the graft donor.

This clone was seen repeatedly, ten times or more. The V and J genes are TRBV30 and TRBJ2-7; 7 bases are shared with TRBD1. V gave up 0 bases and J gave up 7 bases; unmatched junction bases: 6. CDR1 GTSNPN and CDR2 SVGIG come from the germline V gene (reference sequence). There are 13 residues in the CDR3. This CDR3 is CAWSVEGAVEQYV. In DNA form, the CDR3 reads TGTGCCTGGAGTGTAGAGGGGGCCGTGGAGCAGTACGTC.

Within the sample, this clone is medium-sized (0.01 to 0.1%). J is TRBJ2-3 and V is TRBV27; 10 bases map to TRBD2. The CDR3 covers 18 residues. V lost 1 base, J lost 2 bases, and 9 bases stayed unmatched. Germline V gives CDR1 MNHEY, CDR2 SMNVEV (reference sequence). The CDR3 is CASSLYGVTSGYTDTQYF. DNA for the CDR3: TGTGCCAGCAGTTTATACGGGGTGACTAGCGGGTACACAGATACGCAGTATTTT.

The chain uses TRBV7-3 and TRBJ2-2; the match to TRBD2 covers 14 bases. The J segment lost 5 bases and the V segment lost 3 bases, leaving 8 bases of the junction unmatched. Germline V gene data show CDR1 as SGHTA and CDR2 as FQGTGA. The CDR3 extends over 18 amino acids. CDR3 coding DNA: TGTGCCAGCAGCTTCCCGGGACTAGCGGGAGAATGGACCGGGGAGCTGTTTTTT. It codes for CASSFPGLAGEWTGELFF.

This clone has at least ten counts. The rearrangement links TRBV7-3 to TRBJ2-3; TRBD1 matches at 11 bases. The CDR3 runs 17 residues. Germline trimming cut 3 bases from V and 5 bases from J; bases unmatched to any gene: 10. CDR1 is SGHTA, CDR2 FQGTGA, per germline. The CDR3 here is CASSLAARTGGLDTQYF. DNA of the CDR3: TGTGCCAGCAGCTTGGCGGCTCGGACAGGGGGCTTAGATACGCAGTATTTT.